This T cell receptor (beta chain) stems from a study of vaccination effects on CD4 cells after COVID-19. Study background: Each participant was administered two doses of either the BNT162b2 or the mRNA-1273 vaccine.

Data came from immunoSEQ multiplex PCR; TCRdb stores just in-frame clones and leaves some out. The table shows under 80,000 clones, with around 70% occurring only once. Trimming pared 0 bases from V and 1 base from J, leaving 4 bases between. CDR1 and CDR2 (germline): SGHKS, YYEKEE (reference sequence). The CDR3 consists of 13 residues. Before sequencing took place, the ViraFEST assay used viral peptide pools to expand antigen-specific CD4+ T cells. A 10-day culture period preceded the isolation of CD4+ T cells. Vaccine recipients lacked prior SARS-CoV-2 infection and had negative nucleocapsid antibodies. Overall study findings and caveats: Whether induced by infection or by vaccine, clones showed marked clonal contraction late after vaccination.

A word on this clone: The antigen is unknown.

The genes are TRBV5-5 and TRBJ1-2; D is unresolved. This receptor was taken from a human donor who received a COVID-19 vaccine. The sample consisted of CD4+ T cells from PBMCs cultured with HCoV-229E spike peptides, taken before COVID-19 vaccination. CDR3 bases: TGTGCCAGCAGCTTGGAGAGTAACTATGGCTACACCTTC. Its translation is CASSLESNYGYTF.